The 23 T cell receptor beta chains listed next were all sequenced from one sample in a study of T cells in Graves' hyperthyroidism and ophthalmopathy. Template material for amplifying TCR beta CDR3 regions consisted of RNA transcripts. When the TCR CDR3 underwent first-round RT-PCR, the HTBI primer set was used. From the multiplex PCR reads, TCRdb called clonotypes with MiXCR, one entry per CDR3 protein. The data hold 200,000 to 300,000 distinct CDR3 sequences, with about 17% observed a single time. Sequences were obtained from blood. Receptors originate from a woman younger than 35 with Graves' ophthalmopathy.

As for this clonotype: This sequence may be a read error, since a much larger clone differs from it by one base. V and J are TRBV7-2 and TRBJ2-1; TRBD2 aligns across 11 bases. Germline loops: CDR1 SGHTA, CDR2 FQGNSA. The CDR3 is made up of 15 amino acids. Trimming took 5 bases from V and 5 from J; bases not matched to a gene: 5. CDR3: CASSRGLAVNNEQFF. The CDR3 nucleotides are TGTGCCAGCAGCCGGGGACTAGCGGTAAACAATGAGCAGTTCTTC.

This clonotype was seen many times. The rearrangement joins TRBV20-1 to TRBJ2-5; 11 positions match TRBD2. V trimming: 6 bases; J trimming: 2 bases; junction bases outside the gene matches: 11. The CDR3 extends over 16 amino acids. In germline, CDR1 is DFQATT, CDR2 SNEGSKA (reference sequence). The CDR3 here is CSAKFQRLAGQETQYF. The CDR3 bases are TGCAGTGCAAAGTTTCAACGACTAGCGGGGCAAGAGACCCAGTACTTC.

This clonotype was detected many times. The J gene is TRBJ2-7, the V gene TRBV11-2; maybe TRBD1 (6 bases). The CDR3 covers 17 residues. From germline, CDR1 is SGHAT and CDR2 FQNNGV. V lost 5 bases and J 0 bases, leaving 20 bases between the germline ends. CDR3 nucleotide sequence: TGTGCCAGCAGCCCAATTACAGGGTCAAGGAGCTCCTACGAGCAGTACTTC. This gives the protein CASSPITGSRSSYEQYF.

This clonotype was seen a few times. The chain joins TRBV7-9 to TRBJ1-3, with D tentatively TRBD1 (5 bases). V lost 5 bases to trimming and J lost 3 bases, with 11 bases between them. This CDR3 region has 14 residues. From germline, CDR1 is SEHNR and CDR2 FQNEAQ (reference sequence). The CDR3 spells CASSPRADGNTIYF. Here the CDR3 DNA reads TGTGCCAGCAGCCCCAGGGCCGATGGAAACACCATATATTTT.

This clonotype was detected many times. The genes are TRBV15 and TRBJ1-4, with D maybe TRBD1 (6 bases). Looked up from germline, CDR1 is LNHNV and CDR2 is YYDKDF (reference sequence). V was pared by 0 bases and J by 10 bases, with 12 bases between. The CDR3 spans 14 residues. The CDR3 bases are TGTGCCACCAGCAGAGACCTGAGAGGGGGAAAACTGTTTTTT. Its protein product is CATSRDLRGGKLFF.

This clonotype was seen repeatedly, ten times or more. CDR3 coding DNA: TGTGCCAGCAGCTTAGGACCTCTAGCGGGAGGGCCATCAGGCGAGCAGTACTTC. It encodes CASSLGPLAGGPSGEQYF. The genes are TRBV11-3 and TRBJ2-7; 12 bases align to TRBD2. Trimming at V came to 1 base and at J to 6 bases, leaving 13 bases not matched to a gene. Germline CDR1 and CDR2: SGHNT and YENEEA. The CDR3 runs 18 residues.

This clonotype has ten or more counts. V is TRBV20-1 and J is TRBJ1-1; D unclear. Trimming cost V 3 bases and J 1 base, with 9 bases left between them. Looked up from germline, CDR1 is DFQATT and CDR2 is SNEGSKA (reference sequence). This CDR3 contains 13 residues. The CDR3 DNA reads as TGCAGTGCTAGCAAGGGAGCGAACACTGAAGCTTTCTTT. It specifies CSASKGANTEAFF.

The table lists this clonotype with many counts. The chain combines TRBV7-9 with TRBJ2-7, with D possibly being TRBD1 (5 bases). This CDR3 is built from 13 residues. V lost 4 bases and J 1 base, leaving 8 bases between the germline ends. CDR1 is SEHNR, CDR2 FQNEAQ, per germline (reference sequence). The CDR3 nucleotides are TGTGCCAGCAGCTATACAGGATCCTACGAGCAGTACTTC. Its protein product is CASSYTGSYEQYF. Based on the CDR3 plus reference TRBV7-9 and TRBJ2-7, the full variable domain is DTGVSQNPRHKITKRGQNVTFRCDPISEHNRLYWYRQTLGQGPEFLTYFQNEAQLEKSRLLSDRFSAERPKGSFSTLEIQRTEQGDSAMYLCASSYTGSYEQYFGPGTRLTVT.

This clonotype has ten or more counts. This chain uses TRBV7-9 with TRBJ1-2, with D perhaps matching TRBD1 (6 bases). Per the germline V gene, CDR1 is SEHNR and CDR2 is FQNEAQ (reference sequence). Trimming removed 5 bases at V and 5 bases at J, with 15 bases between. CDR3 length equals 14 residues. CDR3 DNA sequence: TGTGCCAGCAGCCACCCGGACAGATTTTATGGCTACACCTTC. The encoded protein is CASSHPDRFYGYTF.

This clonotype was observed at least ten times. The gene calls are TRBV28 and TRBJ2-7; possibly TRBD1 for D (6 bases). The V and J ends lost 5 bases and 3 bases respectively, with 8 bases between them. CDR1 and CDR2 from the germline V gene are MDHEN and SYDVKM. The CDR3 is made up of 12 amino acids. The chain's CDR3 is CASSQQGYEQYF. DNA of the CDR3: TGTGCCAGCAGTCAACAGGGCTACGAGCAGTACTTC.

In its sample, this clonotype was seen many times. The chain has TRBV24-1 and TRBJ2-3, with D unresolved. Between the trimmed V and J ends, which lost 6 bases and 5 bases, there was a span of 14 bases. CDR3 length: 14 residues. Germline-derived CDR1 and CDR2 are KGHDR and SFDVKD. CDR3 sequence reads: CATSSRTSGDTQYF. The CDR3 region has the DNA TGTGCCACCAGTTCTAGGACGTCGGGAGATACGCAGTATTTT.

The chain carries TRBV7-6 and TRBJ2-2; D not certain. The CDR3 is made up of 14 amino acids. Germline V CDR1 and CDR2: SGHVS, FNYEAQ. Trimming removed 1 base at V and 4 bases at J, with 7 bases between. CDR3 sequence: CASSLVSATGELFF. CDR3 DNA sequence: TGTGCCAGCAGCTTAGTGTCGGCCACCGGGGAGCTGTTTTTT.

The CDR3 nucleotides are TGTGCCAGCACCCCCAAAGCGGGCCTTTACAATGAGCAGTTCTTC. Its translation is CASTPKAGLYNEQFF. This chain uses TRBV28 with TRBJ2-1, with D perhaps matching TRBD2 (6 bases). Deletions cut 7 bases from V and 4 bases from J, with 17 bases between. The CDR3 sequence is 15 residues long. The germline CDR1 and CDR2 sequences are MDHEN and SYDVKM.

At least ten counts were recorded for this clonotype. The CDR3 spells CASSSRRRFSGNTIYF. As DNA, the CDR3 is TGTGCCAGCAGTTCACGACGGCGCTTCTCTGGAAACACCATATATTTT. The chain recombines TRBV28 with TRBJ1-3; the D is unclear. Germline V lookup: CDR1 MDHEN, CDR2 SYDVKM. Trimming took off 4 bases at V and 0 bases at J, with 13 bases between the two ends. The CDR3 contains 16 residues.

The V gene is TRBV7-9, the J gene TRBJ1-4; 7 bases are a match to TRBD1. The CDR3 is 15 amino acids. V lost 5 bases and J lost 3; bases outside the gene matches: 6. Germline V CDR1 and CDR2: SEHNR, FQNEAQ (reference sequence). The CDR3 region has the DNA TGTGCCAGCAGCCCCTCCGGACAGGCTAATGAAAAACTGTTTTTT. It encodes CASSPSGQANEKLFF.

This clonotype was counted only a few times. This chain links TRBV4-1 with TRBJ2-1, with 8 bases fitting TRBD2. With V trimmed by 2 bases and J by 6 bases, 6 bases remained unmatched. CDR1 and CDR2 (germline): MGHRA, YSYEKL. The CDR3 is 15 amino acids. CDR3 protein: CASSQSGGPGNEQFF. For the CDR3, the DNA is TGCGCCAGCAGCCAATCGGGAGGGCCTGGCAATGAGCAGTTCTTC.

This clonotype was seen repeatedly, ten times or more. The chain carries TRBV9 and TRBJ2-1; tentative D call: TRBD1 (5 bases). Germline V lookup: CDR1 SGDLS, CDR2 YYNGEE. Trimming took off 0 bases at V and 5 bases at J, with 15 bases between the two ends. This CDR3 has 16 amino acids. In DNA form, the CDR3 reads TGTGCCAGCAGCGTAGATACGAACAGGTTGGACAATGAGCAGTTCTTC. Its translation is CASSVDTNRLDNEQFF. Full variable domain (missing parts from reference TRBV9 and TRBJ2-1): DSGVTQTPKHLITATGQRVTLRCSPRSGDLSVYWYQQSLDQGLQFLIQYYNGEERAKGNILERFSAQQFPDLHSELNLSSLELGDSALYFCASSVDTNRLDNEQFFGPGTRLTVL.

V usage is TRBV5-1 and J usage is TRBJ1-4; D uncertain. V gave up 3 bases and J gave up 8 bases, with 20 bases separating them. The CDR3 is made up of 16 amino acids. Germline CDR1 SGHRS, CDR2 YFSETQ. In DNA form, the CDR3 reads TGCGCCAGCAGCTCCCTTGGAGGGAGTACGGGGGAAAAACTGTTTTTT. It codes for CASSSLGGSTGEKLFF.

This clonotype was seen many times. V gene TRBV7-9 combines with J gene TRBJ1-2, with a tentative D call TRBD1 (5 bases). CDR3 length equals 15 residues. Germline V gives CDR1 SEHNR, CDR2 FQNEAQ (reference sequence). The ends were cut back, 4 bases at V and 8 bases at J, with 20 bases in the middle. CDR3 in amino acids: CASSSGGWGVNGYTF. DNA of the CDR3: TGTGCCAGCAGCTCCGGGGGGTGGGGGGTGAACGGCTACACCTTC.

The chain uses TRBV5-1 and TRBJ2-7; 9 bases fit TRBD1. CDR1 and CDR2 (germline): SGHRS, YFSETQ. The CDR3 has 13 amino acids. With 6 bases clipped from V and 4 bases from J, the junction kept 5 bases outside the gene matches. CDR3 sequence: CASTPGQGYEQYF. CDR3 sequence (DNA): TGCGCCAGCACTCCGGGACAGGGTTACGAGCAGTACTTC. The full variable domain, in which reference TRBV5-1 and TRBJ2-7 provide the parts outside the CDR3, is KAGVTQTPRYLIKTRGQQVTLSCSPISGHRSVSWYQQTPGQGLQFLFEYFSETQRNKGNFPGRFSGRQFSNSRSEMNVSTLELGDSALYLCASTPGQGYEQYFGPGTRLTVT.

This clonotype was recorded at least ten times. This sequence joins TRBV11-3 and TRBJ2-1; 15 bases fit TRBD2. CDR3 length: 18 residues. The germline CDR1 and CDR2 sequences are SGHNT and YENEEA. Trimming took 4 bases from V and 4 from J; bases not matched to a gene: 8. The CDR3 bases are TGTGCCAGCAGCTCCCCCGGGACTAGCGGGGGGCTGTACAATGAGCAGTTCTTC. Protein: CASSSPGTSGGLYNEQFF.

This clonotype showed up just a few times. This chain links TRBV10-1 with TRBJ2-4; a weak D match, TRBD2 (6 bases). Trimming pared 8 bases from V and 0 bases from J, leaving 14 bases between. The CDR3 contains 15 residues. Germline values: CDR1 WNHNN, CDR2 SYGVQD (reference sequence). The CDR3 is CASFRRVLAKNIQYF. The CDR3 bases are TGCGCCAGCTTCAGGAGGGTCTTAGCCAAAAACATTCAGTACTTC.

In this sample, this clonotype turned up many times. The chain couples TRBV5-1 to TRBJ2-3; 8 bases line up with TRBD1. This CDR3 contains 14 residues. Trimming removed 0 bases from V and 3 bases from J; junction bases left unmatched: 0. The germline V gene has CDR1 SGHRS and CDR2 YFSETQ. CDR3 amino acids: CASSLDRGTDTQYF. Written as DNA, the CDR3 is TGCGCCAGCAGCTTGGACAGGGGGACAGATACGCAGTATTTT.